These T cell receptor beta chains were read from a single sample in a study of blood T cells in healthy people across ages. Each CDR3 protein is one row after TCRdb ran MiXCR on the 5' RACE reads. The sample shows roughly 1,800,000 distinct CDR3 sequences, 49% of them seen only once. The sample taken for sequencing was blood. The receptors were sampled from a woman aged 40 to 55 in good health. Both conserved end residues are part of each CDR3. D genes are given only for firm matches. Clone size, where shown, is once, few, many, or a class for clones that have expanded.

d_call,cdr3_length,j_call,v_call,clone_size,cdr3_aa
TRBD1,14,TRBJ2-5,TRBV14,few,CASSHRGLMETQYF
TRBD2,14,TRBJ2-5,TRBV6-5,many,CAIRSGGNQETQYF
.,16,TRBJ2-5,TRBV11-2,.,CASTGGGLGQEETQYF
.,13,TRBJ2-1,TRBV29-1,few,CSVEESGFNEQFF
TRBD1,17,TRBJ1-5,TRBV4-1,few,CASSQDAGQGSNQPQHF
TRBD1,13,TRBJ2-7,TRBV20-1,few,CSAGTASSYEQYF
.,15,TRBJ2-7,TRBV6-2/TRBV6-3,.,CASTPAGRSSYEQYF
.,16,TRBJ2-6,TRBV28,few,CASIPGGGSGANVLTF
TRBD2,18,TRBJ2-1,TRBV7-2,.,CASSLRSSGERSAGEQFF
.,17,.,TRBV11-2,.,CASSLTRGWDTHYEQYF
.,13,TRBJ1-1,TRBV7-9,.,CASSSFLVGEAFF
.,20,TRBJ2-6,TRBV7-3,few,CASSLMGRGRLSHGANVLTF
TRBD1,14,TRBJ2-3,TRBV10-3,few,CASGQGVSTDTQYF
.,15,TRBJ1-2,TRBV5-1,.,CASSLAGGLSDGYTF
.,11,TRBJ2-3,TRBV25-1,many,CASSESFTQYF
TRBD2,13,TRBJ2-1,TRBV7-2,.,CASKTSGYNEQFF
TRBD2,17,TRBJ2-4,TRBV7-2,.,CASSLGGGSVAKNIQYF
.,15,TRBJ1-4,TRBV4-3,many,CASSQEGRGNEKLFF
TRBD1,14,TRBJ2-7,TRBV28,.,CASSFTGGWYEQYF
.,15,TRBJ2-1,TRBV5-1,few,CASSLGAAIDNEQFF
.,12,TRBJ1-2,TRBV29-1,.,CSVEGSGGGYTF
.,15,TRBJ2-1,TRBV20-1,few,CSGADGQIVYNEQFF
TRBD2,17,TRBJ2-1,TRBV20-1,.,CSARSSPLAGSYNEQFF
TRBD2,18,TRBJ2-3,TRBV27,.,CASSPRTSGDQFTDTQYF
.,14,TRBJ1-1,TRBV6-5,.,CASTPEGRNTEAFF
TRBD1,16,TRBJ1-2,TRBV5-5,.,CASSRPSTGANCGYTF
TRBD1,16,TRBJ2-3,TRBV11-2,once,CASSFGKQGSTDTQYF
.,16,TRBJ2-7,TRBV20-1,few,CSARVPGGIYSYEQYF
.,12,TRBJ2-3,TRBV20-1,few,CSARDTTDTQYF
TRBD1,17,.,TRBV7-2,.,CASSSPQGASSYNEQYF
.,15,TRBJ2-1,TRBV3-1,few,CASSQDSSPYNEQFF
.,13,TRBJ1-4,TRBV7-2,few,CASSSPNNEKLFF
.,13,TRBJ1-2,TRBV29-1,many,CSVVNRVVGGYTF
.,14,TRBJ2-3,TRBV7-2,.,CASSPTGPADTQYF
.,12,TRBJ2-1,TRBV20-1,.,CSAREGVYEQFF
TRBD2,14,TRBJ2-7,TRBV9,few,CASSSLAGDAEQYF
.,14,TRBJ1-1,TRBV5-1,.,CASSLEPGNTEAFF
TRBD1,12,TRBJ1-2,TRBV20-1,.,CSAGTGSGGYTF
.,15,TRBJ2-1,TRBV6-1,few,CASRPEGGSYNEQFF
.,18,TRBJ2-4,TRBV4-2,few,CASSPTFGIPVDKNIQYF
.,18,TRBJ2-6,TRBV11-2,few,CASSLKVSGGSGANVLTF
.,14,TRBJ1-1,TRBV11-2,.,CASRLGGTNTEAFF
.,15,TRBJ2-7,TRBV15,few,CATSRGLDSSYEQYF
.,20,TRBJ2-6,TRBV7-9,.,CASSFPRDSYRQSGANVLTF
.,15,TRBJ1-2,TRBV11-2,.,CASSPLGRSNYGYTF
.,14,TRBJ2-5,TRBV7-2,.,CASSPRSTEETQYF
.,13,TRBJ2-5,TRBV20-1,.,CSARGSGLGEQYF
.,15,TRBJ2-1,TRBV15,.,CATSRHQGGTDEQFF
.,18,TRBJ2-1,TRBV5-5,.,CASSLSYRVGSSYNEQFF
.,14,TRBJ2-3,TRBV20-1,.,CSASLPGNTDTQYF
.,13,TRBJ1-6,TRBV24-1,.,CATSGTGGSPLHF
.,14,TRBJ2-5,TRBV6-2/TRBV6-3,few,CASSATGRQETQYF
TRBD1,16,TRBJ2-3,TRBV5-4,.,CGSKGMGQALTDTQYF